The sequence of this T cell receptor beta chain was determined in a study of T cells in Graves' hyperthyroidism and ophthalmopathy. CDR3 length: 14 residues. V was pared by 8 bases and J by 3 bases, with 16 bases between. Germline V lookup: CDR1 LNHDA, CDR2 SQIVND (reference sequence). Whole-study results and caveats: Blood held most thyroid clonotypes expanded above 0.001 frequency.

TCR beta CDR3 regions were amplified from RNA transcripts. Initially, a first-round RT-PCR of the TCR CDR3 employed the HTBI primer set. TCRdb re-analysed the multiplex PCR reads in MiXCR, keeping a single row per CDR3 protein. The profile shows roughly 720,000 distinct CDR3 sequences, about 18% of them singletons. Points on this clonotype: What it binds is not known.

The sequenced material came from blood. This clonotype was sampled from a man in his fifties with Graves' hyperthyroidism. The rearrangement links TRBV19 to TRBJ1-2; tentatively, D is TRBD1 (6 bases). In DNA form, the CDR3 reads TGTGCCAGTCGACCGGGACATCGAGACTATGGCTACACCTTC. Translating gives CASRPGHRDYGYTF.